These T cell receptor beta chains were read from a single sample in a study of shared clonotypes between healthy human individuals. The assay was immunoSEQ multiplex PCR, and TCRdb's table has in-frame clones only and misses some. The table records around 2.5 million clones, approximately 93% of them present only once. Sequencing was done on a sample of naive CD4+ T cells from PBMCs. Receptors originate from a man aged 18 to 30 in good health. Some clones in this sample may be carry-over from other donors' samples. Each CDR3 is given with its conserved first and last residue. D genes are given only for firm matches. Clone sizes are given selectively: once, few, many, or a class where the clone is expanded.

D gene	J gene	V gene	clone size	CDR3 protein	CDR3 DNA
NA	TRBJ1-1	TRBV4-1	NA	CASSYYNTRITEAFF	TGCGCCAGCAGCTACTATAACACAAGAATCACTGAAGCTTTCTTT
NA	TRBJ2-2	TRBV29-1	NA	CSVGQFNTGELFF	TGCAGCGTTGGACAGTTTAACACCGGGGAGCTGTTTTTT
TRBD1	TRBJ2-7	TRBV6-6	once	CASSSRGQGTVYEQYF	TGTGCCAGCAGTTCAAGGGGACAGGGGACCGTCTACGAGCAGTACTTC
NA	TRBJ2-5	TRBV30	NA	CAWNQQGRGPAQYF	TGTGCCTGGAATCAACAGGGGCGGGGGCCGGCCCAGTACTTC
TRBD1	TRBJ2-5	TRBV7-8	NA	CASSIGGQTQETQYF	TGTGCCAGCAGCATAGGGGGACAGACCCAAGAGACCCAGTACTTC
TRBD1	TRBJ1-1	TRBV29-1	NA	CSGTGLAEAFF	TGCAGCGGGACAGGGTTAGCTGAAGCTTTCTTT
NA	TRBJ2-2	TRBV11-3	NA	CASSVAQFTGELFF	TGTGCCAGCAGCGTCGCCCAGTTCACCGGGGAGCTGTTTTTT
NA	TRBJ2-3	TRBV6-1	NA	CASRNSWGGSDTQYF	TGTGCCAGCAGAAACTCCTGGGGCGGGTCAGATACGCAGTATTTT
TRBD1	TRBJ1-2	TRBV7-9	NA	CASSSGQGTNYGYTF	TGTGCCAGCAGCTCCGGACAGGGGACTAACTATGGCTACACCTTC
TRBD2	TRBJ2-7	TRBV5-6	NA	CASSLATSGYYEQYF	TGTGCCAGCAGCTTGGCGACTAGCGGGTACTACGAGCAGTACTTC
NA	TRBJ2-7	TRBV28	once	CASSLAPTGSSREQYF	TGTGCCAGCAGTTTAGCCCCCACAGGTTCGAGTCGGGAGCAGTACTTC
TRBD1	TRBJ2-3	TRBV9	NA	CASSSRGHGTDTQYF	TGTGCCAGCAGCTCCAGGGGGCACGGGACAGATACGCAGTATTTT
NA	TRBJ1-2	TRBV19	once	CASTKKERYGYTF	TGTGCCAGTACCAAGAAGGAGCGCTATGGCTACACCTTC
NA	TRBJ2-2	TRBV19	NA	CASSNAGQINTGELFF	TGTGCCAGTAGTAACGCGGGACAGATTAACACCGGGGAGCTGTTTTTT
NA	TRBJ2-1	TRBV10-3	NA	CAIGGGGRGTGKQFF	TGTGCCATCGGCGGGGGAGGGAGGGGTACAGGGAAGCAGTTCTTC
NA	TRBJ2-3	TRBV29-1	NA	CSAVAQANTQYF	TGCAGCGCGGTGGCCCAGGCGAATACGCAGTATTTT
NA	TRBJ1-5	TRBV30	NA	CAWNEGSGDQPQHF	TGTGCCTGGAACGAGGGGTCGGGGGATCAGCCCCAGCATTTT
NA	TRBJ1-1	TRBV20-1	few	CSARNFPEAFF	TGCAGTGCTAGGAACTTTCCTGAAGCTTTCTTT
NA	TRBJ2-3	TRBV9	once	CASSVMVFADTQYF	TGTGCCAGCAGCGTAATGGTCTTTGCCGATACGCAGTATTTT
TRBD2	TRBJ2-2	TRBV4-2	NA	CASSQVRGRGDGELFF	TGTGCCAGCAGCCAAGTAAGGGGCCGGGGGGACGGGGAGCTGTTTTTT
NA	TRBJ2-5	TRBV21-1	NA	CASSNEGGRSRDRVETQYF	TGTGCCAGCAGCAATGAGGGGGGTCGTTCGCGGGACAGGGTTGAGACCCAGTACTTC
TRBD1	TRBJ1-4	TRBV6-5	NA	CASSRTGTGEKLFF	TGTGCCAGCAGCCGTACTGGGACAGGTGAAAAACTGTTTTTT
TRBD1	TRBJ1-2	TRBV28	NA	CASSLWGQGALGYTF	TGTGCCAGCAGTTTATGGGGACAGGGGGCGCTTGGCTACACCTTC
NA	TRBJ2-5	TRBV28	NA	CASSTIQGNRKETQYF	TGTGCCAGCAGCACAATCCAGGGGAATCGGAAAGAGACCCAGTACTTC
NA	TRBJ1-1	TRBV7-8	NA	CASSSQRTENTEAFF	TGTGCCAGCAGCTCACAACGGACAGAGAACACTGAAGCTTTCTTT
NA	TRBJ1-5	TRBV6-5	NA	CASSQGGNQPQHF	TGTGCCAGCAGTCAGGGCGGCAATCAGCCCCAGCATTTT
TRBD1	TRBJ1-2	TRBV10-2	few	CASSGTAEYGYTF	TGCGCCAGCTCTGGGACAGCAGAATATGGCTACACCTTC
NA	TRBJ2-7	TRBV2	NA	CASKIRIGSHEQYF	TGTGCCAGCAAAATAAGAATCGGATCTCACGAGCAGTACTTC
NA	TRBJ2-7	TRBV6-6	NA	CASSRGEQHLYEQYF	TGTGCCAGCAGTCGTGGAGAACAGCACCTTTACGAGCAGTACTTC
TRBD1	TRBJ1-2	TRBV25-1	NA	CASSPPAGGRRDGYTF	TGTGCCAGCAGTCCCCCGGCAGGGGGGCGAAGAGATGGCTACACCTTC
NA	TRBJ2-6	TRBV6-1	NA	CASRETYSGANVLTF	TGTGCCAGCAGAGAGACCTACTCTGGGGCCAACGTCCTGACTTTC
TRBD2	TRBJ2-5	TRBV5-1	NA	CASSLGGPGGQETQYF	TGCGCCAGCAGCTTGGGAGGACCGGGGGGACAAGAGACCCAGTACTTC
TRBD1	TRBJ2-5	TRBV10-3	NA	CAISERTGYETQYF	TGTGCCATCAGTGAGAGGACAGGCTATGAGACCCAGTACTTC
TRBD2	TRBJ2-7	TRBV6-5	NA	CASSPRTSGSYEQYF	TGTGCCAGCAGTCCAAGGACTAGCGGCTCCTACGAGCAGTACTTC
TRBD2	TRBJ2-3	TRBV9	NA	CASSPPGGYSDTQYF	TGTGCCAGCAGCCCTCCGGGGGGGTATTCAGATACGCAGTATTTT
NA	TRBJ2-7	TRBV18	NA	CASSPGPIYEQYF	TGTGCCAGCTCACCCGGACCAATCTACGAGCAGTACTTC
NA	TRBJ2-3	TRBV11-2	NA	CASSGGWSRRADTQYF	TGTGCCAGCAGCGGTGGTTGGTCTCGACGGGCAGATACGCAGTATTTT
NA	TRBJ2-1	TRBV5-1	NA	CASSLGASAYNEQFF	TGCGCCAGCAGCTTGGGCGCCTCGGCCTACAATGAGCAGTTCTTC
TRBD1	TRBJ2-7	TRBV6-5	NA	CASSYSLDRGPYEQYF	TGTGCCAGCAGTTACTCTCTAGACAGGGGGCCCTACGAGCAGTACTTC
NA	TRBJ2-3	TRBV28	NA	CASYENRGTDTQYF	TGTGCCAGCTACGAAAACCGGGGCACAGATACGCAGTATTTT
NA	TRBJ2-1	TRBV6-5	NA	CASSGADSYNEQFF	TGTGCCAGCAGTGGAGCGGATTCCTACAATGAGCAGTTCTTC
TRBD1	TRBJ1-2	TRBV6-5	NA	CASRGQKNYGYTF	TGTGCCAGCAGGGGACAGAAGAACTATGGCTACACCTTC
NA	TRBJ1-5	TRBV5-5	NA	CASSLGDQPQHF	TGTGCCAGCAGCTTAGGCGATCAGCCCCAGCATTTT
NA	TRBJ1-1	TRBV2	NA	CASRYSGGSATEAFF	TGTGCCAGCAGATACTCTGGGGGTAGTGCGACTGAAGCTTTCTTT
NA	TRBJ2-1	TRBV11-1	NA	CASSLGIGWRSYNEQFF	TGTGCCAGCAGCCTAGGAATCGGGTGGAGATCCTACAATGAGCAGTTCTTC
NA	TRBJ1-2	TRBV4-2	NA	CASSQEAGPYGYTF	TGTGCCAGCAGCCAAGAGGCAGGGCCCTATGGCTACACCTTC
NA	TRBJ2-2	TRBV13	NA	CASSYQPGTGELFF	TGTGCCAGCAGCTACCAACCGGGAACCGGGGAGCTGTTTTTT
NA	TRBJ1-4	TRBV20-1	once	CSAISSKLFF	TGCAGTGCTATCAGTAGTAAACTGTTTTTT
NA	TRBJ1-2	TRBV19	NA	CASSARVAANYGYTF	TGTGCCAGTAGTGCCAGGGTGGCGGCCAACTATGGCTACACCTTC
NA	TRBJ1-1	TRBV15	NA	CATSTLRGMTEAFF	TGTGCCACCAGCACCCTACGAGGGATGACTGAAGCTTTCTTT
TRBD1	TRBJ2-3	TRBV18	NA	CASSPTGGTDTQYF	TGTGCCAGCTCACCGACAGGGGGGACAGATACGCAGTATTTT
TRBD1	TRBJ2-1	TRBV28	NA	CASSFIFPLDRADNEQFF	TGTGCCAGCAGTTTCATATTTCCCCTAGACAGGGCCGACAATGAGCAGTTCTTC
NA	TRBJ1-2	TRBV11-2	once	CASSPLDSTNYGYTF	TGTGCCAGCAGCCCCTTGGACAGCACTAACTATGGCTACACCTTC
TRBD1	TRBJ1-2	TRBV4-3	NA	CASSQGSQGAGGYTF	TGCGCCAGCAGCCAAGGGTCACAGGGGGCTGGAGGCTACACCTTC
NA	TRBJ2-5	TRBV9	NA	CASSVDLTQETQYF	TGTGCCAGCAGCGTCGACCTTACCCAAGAGACCCAGTACTTC